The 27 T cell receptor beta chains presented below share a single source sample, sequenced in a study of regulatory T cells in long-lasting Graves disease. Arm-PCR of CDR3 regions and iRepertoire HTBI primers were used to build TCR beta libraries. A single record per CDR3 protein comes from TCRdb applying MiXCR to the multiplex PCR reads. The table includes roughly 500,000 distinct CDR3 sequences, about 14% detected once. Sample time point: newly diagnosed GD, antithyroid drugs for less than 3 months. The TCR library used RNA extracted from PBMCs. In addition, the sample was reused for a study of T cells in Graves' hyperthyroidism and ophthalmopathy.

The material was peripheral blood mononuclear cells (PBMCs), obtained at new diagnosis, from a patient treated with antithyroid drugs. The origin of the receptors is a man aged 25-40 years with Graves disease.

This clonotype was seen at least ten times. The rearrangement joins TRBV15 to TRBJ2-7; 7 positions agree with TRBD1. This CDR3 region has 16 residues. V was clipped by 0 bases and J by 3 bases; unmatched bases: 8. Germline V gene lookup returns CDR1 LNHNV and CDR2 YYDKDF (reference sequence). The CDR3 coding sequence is TGTGCCACCAGCAGAGAGGGACAGCGTCTTGTCTACGAGCAGTACTTC. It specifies CATSREGQRLVYEQYF.

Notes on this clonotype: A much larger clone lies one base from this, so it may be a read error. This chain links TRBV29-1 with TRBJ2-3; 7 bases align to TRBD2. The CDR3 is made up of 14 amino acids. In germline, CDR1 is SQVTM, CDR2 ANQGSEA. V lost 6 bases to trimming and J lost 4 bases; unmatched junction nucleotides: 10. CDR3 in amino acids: CSVGTNGSADTQYF. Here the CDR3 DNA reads TGCAGCGTCGGGACTAACGGGAGCGCAGATACGCAGTATTTT.

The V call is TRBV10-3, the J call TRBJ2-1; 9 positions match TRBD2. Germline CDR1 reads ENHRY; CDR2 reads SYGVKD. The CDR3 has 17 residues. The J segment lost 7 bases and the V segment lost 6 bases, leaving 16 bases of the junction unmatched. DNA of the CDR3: TGTGCCATCAGCGATGCCCATTTCCGCGGGGGGGGTAATGAGCAGTTCTTC. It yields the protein CAISDAHFRGGGNEQFF.

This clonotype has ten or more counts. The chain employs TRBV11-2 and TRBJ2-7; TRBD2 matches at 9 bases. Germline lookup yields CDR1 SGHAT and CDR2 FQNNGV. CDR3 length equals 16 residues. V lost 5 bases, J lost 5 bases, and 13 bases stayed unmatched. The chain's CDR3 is CASSRRAGGGSHEQYF. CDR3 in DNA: TGTGCCAGCAGCCGGCGCGCGGGGGGGGGAAGCCACGAGCAGTACTTC.

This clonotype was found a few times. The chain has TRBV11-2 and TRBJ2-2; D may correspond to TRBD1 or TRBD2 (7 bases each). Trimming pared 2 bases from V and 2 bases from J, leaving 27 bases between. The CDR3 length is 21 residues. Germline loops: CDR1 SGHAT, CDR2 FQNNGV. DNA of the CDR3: TGTGCCAGCAGCTTATTCAGACCGGGACAGTCCCAGCGGGGCAACACCGGGGAGCTGTTTTTT. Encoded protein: CASSLFRPGQSQRGNTGELFF.

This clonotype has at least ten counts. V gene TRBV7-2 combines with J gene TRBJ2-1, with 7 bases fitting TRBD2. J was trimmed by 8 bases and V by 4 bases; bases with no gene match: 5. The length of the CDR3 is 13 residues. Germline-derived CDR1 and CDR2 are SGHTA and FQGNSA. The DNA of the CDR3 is TGTGCCAGCAGCTCGGGACTATTCTATGAGCAGTTCTTC. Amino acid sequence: CASSSGLFYEQFF.

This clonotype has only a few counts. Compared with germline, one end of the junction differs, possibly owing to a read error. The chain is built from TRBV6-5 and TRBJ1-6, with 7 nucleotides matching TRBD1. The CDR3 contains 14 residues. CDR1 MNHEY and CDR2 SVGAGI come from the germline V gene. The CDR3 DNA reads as TGTGCCAGCAGTGACTCGGACAGGAATTCACCCCTCCACTTT. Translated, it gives CASSDSDRNSPLHF.

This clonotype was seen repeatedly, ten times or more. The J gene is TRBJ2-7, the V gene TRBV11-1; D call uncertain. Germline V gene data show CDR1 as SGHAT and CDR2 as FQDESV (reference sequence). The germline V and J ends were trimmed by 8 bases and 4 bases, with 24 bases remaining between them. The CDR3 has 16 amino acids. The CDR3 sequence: CASAKWGTADLYEQYF. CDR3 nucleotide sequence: TGTGCCAGCGCAAAATGGGGAACGGCGGACCTTTACGAGCAGTACTTC.

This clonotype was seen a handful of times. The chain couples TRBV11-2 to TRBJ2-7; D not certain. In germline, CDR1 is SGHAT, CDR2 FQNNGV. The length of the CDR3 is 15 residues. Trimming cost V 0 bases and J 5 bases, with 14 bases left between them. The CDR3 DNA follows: TGTGCCAGCAGCTTAGATGGCCCTAGAACCCACGAGCAGTACTTC. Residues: CASSLDGPRTHEQYF.

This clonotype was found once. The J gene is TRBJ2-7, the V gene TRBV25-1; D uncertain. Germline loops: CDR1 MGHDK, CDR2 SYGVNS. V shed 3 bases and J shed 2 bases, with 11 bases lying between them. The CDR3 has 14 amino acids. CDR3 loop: CASSDVTVPYEQYF. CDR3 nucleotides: TGTGCCAGCAGTGATGTAACTGTACCCTACGAGCAGTACTTC.

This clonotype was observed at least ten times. CDR3 coding DNA: TGTGCCAGCAGTGAAGCGGCAGGACAGGGAGAGACCCAGTACTTC. It yields the protein CASSEAAGQGETQYF. The rearrangement uses TRBV6-1 and TRBJ2-5; 8 nucleotides match TRBD1. Germline trimming cut 0 bases from V and 4 bases from J; bases unmatched to any gene: 4. Germline V gives CDR1 MNHNS, CDR2 SASEGT. This CDR3 comprises 15 residues.

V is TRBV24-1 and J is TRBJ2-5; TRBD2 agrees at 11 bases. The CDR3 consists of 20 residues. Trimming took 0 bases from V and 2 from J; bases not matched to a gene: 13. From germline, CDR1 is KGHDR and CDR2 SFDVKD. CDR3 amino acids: CATSDLIMSASGRWQETQYF. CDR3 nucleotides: TGTGCCACCAGTGATTTGATTATGTCGGCTAGCGGGAGGTGGCAAGAGACCCAGTACTTC.

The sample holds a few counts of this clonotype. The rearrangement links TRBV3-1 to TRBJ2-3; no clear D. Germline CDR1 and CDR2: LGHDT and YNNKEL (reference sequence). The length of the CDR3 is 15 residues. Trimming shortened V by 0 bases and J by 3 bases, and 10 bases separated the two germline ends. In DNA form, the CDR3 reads TGTGCCAGCAGCCAAGATTTTGCGAGGACAGATACGCAGTATTTT. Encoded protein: CASSQDFARTDTQYF.

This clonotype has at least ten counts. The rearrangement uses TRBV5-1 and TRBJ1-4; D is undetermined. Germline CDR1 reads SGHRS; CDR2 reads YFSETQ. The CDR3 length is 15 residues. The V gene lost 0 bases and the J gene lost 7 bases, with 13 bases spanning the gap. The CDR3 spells CASSLEDGGIEKLFF. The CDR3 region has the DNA TGCGCCAGCAGCTTGGAAGACGGCGGGATTGAAAAACTGTTTTTT.

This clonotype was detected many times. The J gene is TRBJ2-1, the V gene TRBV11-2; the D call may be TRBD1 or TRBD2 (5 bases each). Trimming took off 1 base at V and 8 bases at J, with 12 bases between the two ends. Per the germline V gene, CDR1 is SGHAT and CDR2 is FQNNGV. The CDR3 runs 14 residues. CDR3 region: CASSLVPGSDEQFF. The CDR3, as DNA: TGTGCCAGCAGCTTAGTTCCAGGGAGCGATGAGCAGTTCTTC.

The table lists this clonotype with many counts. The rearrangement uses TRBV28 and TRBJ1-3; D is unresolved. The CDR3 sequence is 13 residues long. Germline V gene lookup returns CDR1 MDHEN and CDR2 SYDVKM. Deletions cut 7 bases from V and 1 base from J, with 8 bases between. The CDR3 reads CASIRGSGNTIYF. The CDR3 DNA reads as TGTGCCAGCATCAGAGGTTCTGGAAACACCATATATTTT.

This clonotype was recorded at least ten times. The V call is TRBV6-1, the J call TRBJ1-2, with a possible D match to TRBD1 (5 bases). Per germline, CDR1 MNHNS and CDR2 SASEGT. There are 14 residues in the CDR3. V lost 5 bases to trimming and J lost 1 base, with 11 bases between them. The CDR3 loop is CASSRSQDNYGYTF. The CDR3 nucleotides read TGTGCCAGCAGTCGTTCACAGGATAACTATGGCTACACCTTC.

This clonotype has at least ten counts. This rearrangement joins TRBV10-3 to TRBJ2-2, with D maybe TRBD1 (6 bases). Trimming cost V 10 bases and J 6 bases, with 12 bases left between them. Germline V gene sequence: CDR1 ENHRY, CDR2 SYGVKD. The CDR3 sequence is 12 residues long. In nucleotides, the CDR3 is TGTGCCACAACAGGGTTGGCCGGGGAGCTGTTTTTT. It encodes CATTGLAGELFF.

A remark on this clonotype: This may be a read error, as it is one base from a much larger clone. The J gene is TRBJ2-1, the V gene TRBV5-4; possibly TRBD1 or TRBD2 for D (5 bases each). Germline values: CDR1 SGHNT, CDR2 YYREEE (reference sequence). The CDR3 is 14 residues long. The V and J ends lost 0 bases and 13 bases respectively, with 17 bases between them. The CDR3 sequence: CASSLEAGLGDQFF. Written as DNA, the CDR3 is TGTGCCAGCAGCTTGGAGGCAGGGTTGGGGGATCAGTTCTTC.

This CDR3 is CSARGGFRQAPSEQYF. The DNA for the CDR3 is TGCAGTGCTAGAGGTGGGTTTAGGCAGGCTCCCTCCGAGCAGTACTTC. This chain connects TRBV20-1 to TRBJ2-7; D gene uncertain. The CDR3 is 16 residues long. V lost 1 base to trimming and J lost 6 bases, with 22 bases between them. CDR1 and CDR2 (germline): DFQATT, SNEGSKA (reference sequence).

The DNA of the CDR3 is TGTGCCAGCAGCGGTCCACAGAACTCTGGGGCCAACGTCCTGACTTTC. Translation gives CASSGPQNSGANVLTF. The chain couples TRBV9 to TRBJ2-6; no definite D call. Germline-derived CDR1 and CDR2 are SGDLS and YYNGEE. The CDR3 spans 16 residues. The V end lost 3 bases, the J end lost 0 bases, and 10 bases lay between the germline ends.

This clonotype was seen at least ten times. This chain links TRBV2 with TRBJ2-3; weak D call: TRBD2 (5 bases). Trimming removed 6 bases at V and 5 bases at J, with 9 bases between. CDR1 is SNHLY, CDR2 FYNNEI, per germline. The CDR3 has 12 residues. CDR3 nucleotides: TGTGCCAGCAGCGGAGGCGGAGATACGCAGTATTTT. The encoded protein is CASSGGGDTQYF.

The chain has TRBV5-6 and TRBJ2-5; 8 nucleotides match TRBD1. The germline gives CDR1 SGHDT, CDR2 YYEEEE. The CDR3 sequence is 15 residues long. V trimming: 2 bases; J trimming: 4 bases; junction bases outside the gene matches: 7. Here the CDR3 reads CASSFAWTGRETQYF. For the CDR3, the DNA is TGTGCCAGCAGCTTTGCTTGGACAGGGCGAGAGACCCAGTACTTC.

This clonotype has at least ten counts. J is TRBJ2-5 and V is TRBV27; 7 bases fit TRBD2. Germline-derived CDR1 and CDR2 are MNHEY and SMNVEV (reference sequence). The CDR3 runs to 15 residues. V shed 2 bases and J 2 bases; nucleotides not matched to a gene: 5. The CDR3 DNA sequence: TGTGCCAGCAGTTTACGCCTAGCGGAACAAGAGACCCAGTACTTC. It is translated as CASSLRLAEQETQYF.

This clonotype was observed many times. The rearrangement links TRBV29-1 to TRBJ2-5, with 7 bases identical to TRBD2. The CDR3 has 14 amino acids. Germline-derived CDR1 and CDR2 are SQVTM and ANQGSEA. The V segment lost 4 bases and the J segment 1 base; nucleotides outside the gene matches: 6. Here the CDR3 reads CSVGGAGPQETQYF. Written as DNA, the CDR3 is TGCAGCGTTGGGGGAGCGGGGCCCCAAGAGACCCAGTACTTC.

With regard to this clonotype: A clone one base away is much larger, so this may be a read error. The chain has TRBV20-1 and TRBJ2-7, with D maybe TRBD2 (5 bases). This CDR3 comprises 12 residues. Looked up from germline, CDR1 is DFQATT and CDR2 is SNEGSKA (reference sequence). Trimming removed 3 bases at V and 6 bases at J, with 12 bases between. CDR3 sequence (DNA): TGCAGTGCTAGGTCCCCTAGCTCCGAGCAGTACTTC. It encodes CSARSPSSEQYF.

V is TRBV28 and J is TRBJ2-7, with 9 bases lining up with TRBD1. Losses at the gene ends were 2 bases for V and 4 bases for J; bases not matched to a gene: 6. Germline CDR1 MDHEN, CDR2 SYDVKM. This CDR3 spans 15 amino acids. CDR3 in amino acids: CASSLPPDRGYEQYF. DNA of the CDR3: TGTGCCAGCAGTTTACCGCCTGACAGGGGGTACGAGCAGTACTTC.